This entry is about one TCR beta chain. The CDR3 is 13 amino acids. Trimming removed 2 bases at V and 5 bases at J, with 10 bases between. The germline V gene encodes CDR1 SGHDT and CDR2 YYEEEE. This sample is part of a study of cytomegalovirus exposure and HLA in healthy donors. Amplification used 60 Vbeta primers and 13 Jbeta primers. Only in-frame clones appear in the TCRdb table, and some are missing; sequencing was by immunoSEQ multiplex PCR. This table holds roughly 200,000 clones. The sequencing sample was made of PBMCs. This TCR was recovered from a young man in good health and CMV-seronegative. This chain links TRBV5-6 with TRBJ2-5; no clear D. DNA for the CDR3: TGTGCCAGCAGCTTAAGGAACGGGGAGACCCAGTACTTC. Translating it yields CASSLRNGETQYF.